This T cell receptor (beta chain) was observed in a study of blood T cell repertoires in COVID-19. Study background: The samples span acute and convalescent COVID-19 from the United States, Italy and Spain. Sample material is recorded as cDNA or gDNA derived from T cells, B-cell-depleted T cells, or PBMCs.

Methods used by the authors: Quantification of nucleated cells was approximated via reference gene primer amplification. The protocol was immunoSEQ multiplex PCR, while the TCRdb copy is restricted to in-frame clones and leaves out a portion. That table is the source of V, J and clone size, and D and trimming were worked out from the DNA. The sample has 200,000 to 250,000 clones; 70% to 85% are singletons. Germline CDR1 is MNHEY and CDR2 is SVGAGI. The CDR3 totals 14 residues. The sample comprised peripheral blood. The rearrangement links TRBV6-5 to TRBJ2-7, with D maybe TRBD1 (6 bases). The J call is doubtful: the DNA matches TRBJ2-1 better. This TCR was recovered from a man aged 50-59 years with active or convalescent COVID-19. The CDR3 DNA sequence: TGTGCCAGCAGCGACGGTACAGGGATGGATGAGCAGTTCTTC. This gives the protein CASSDGTGMDEQFF.